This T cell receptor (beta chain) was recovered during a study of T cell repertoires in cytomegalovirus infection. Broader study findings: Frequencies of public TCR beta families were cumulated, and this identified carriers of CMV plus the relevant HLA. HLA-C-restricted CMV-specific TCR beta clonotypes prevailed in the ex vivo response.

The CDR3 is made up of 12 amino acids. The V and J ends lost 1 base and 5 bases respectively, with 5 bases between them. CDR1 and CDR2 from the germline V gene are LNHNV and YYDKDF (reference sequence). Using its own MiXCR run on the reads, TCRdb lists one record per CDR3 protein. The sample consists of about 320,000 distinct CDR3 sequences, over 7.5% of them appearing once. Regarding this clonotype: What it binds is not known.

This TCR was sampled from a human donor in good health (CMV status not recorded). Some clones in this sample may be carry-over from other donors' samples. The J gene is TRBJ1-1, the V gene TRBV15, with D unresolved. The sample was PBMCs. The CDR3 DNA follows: TGTGCCACCAGCAGAGTGGGTACTGAAGCTTTCTTT. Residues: CATSRVGTEAFF.